This TCR beta chain was profiled in a study of monozygotic twins with inflammatory bowel disease. Study conclusions and caveats: The co-twins with IBD showed lower TCRbeta diversity (inverse Simpson) than their healthy siblings.

In regard to this clonotype: Its antigen remains unidentified.

The study subjected TCRalpha and TCRbeta cDNA to two nested PCRs of around 15 and 9 cycles. With the 5' RACE reads reprocessed, TCRdb shows one record per CDR3 protein and no DNA. This table lists 300,000 to 450,000 distinct CDR3 sequences. The germline CDR1 and CDR2 sequences are MNHEY and SVGAGI. CDR3 size: 16 residues. The sequence was collected from a human donor with ulcerative colitis or Crohn's disease, or a healthy co-twin of an affected twin (not recorded which). The chain combines TRBV6-5 with TRBJ1-1; TCRdb's D call of TRBD1 is untestable without DNA. Sample: blood. This CDR3 reads CASSYADRDMNTEAFF.